Each of the 27 T cell receptor beta chains below was sequenced from the same sample in a study of T cells in Graves' hyperthyroidism and ophthalmopathy. Using RNA transcripts as the source, TCR beta CDR3 regions were amplified. In the first-round RT-PCR of the TCR CDR3, the HTBI primer set was used. TCRdb re-called the multiplex PCR reads with MiXCR, one entry per CDR3 protein. The data hold hundreds of thousands of distinct CDR3 sequences, with 15% to 20% observed a single time. Sequenced sample: blood. These receptors all come from a woman aged 60-70 years with Graves' ophthalmopathy.

This clonotype was counted ten times or more. The chain is built from TRBV5-1 and TRBJ1-6; D gene uncertain. Germline CDR1 and CDR2: SGHRS and YFSETQ. V was trimmed by 3 bases and J by 6 bases, leaving 10 bases between them. The CDR3 is 14 residues long. In DNA, the CDR3 is TGCGCCAGCAGCTCTACAGATAGTAATTCACCCCTCCACTTT. The encoded protein is CASSSTDSNSPLHF.

There are many counts of this clonotype. V is TRBV12-3 or TRBV12-4 and J is TRBJ2-1; D possibly matches TRBD1 or TRBD2 (5 bases each). V was shortened by 4 bases and J by 12 bases, with 19 bases between the two germline ends. CDR3 length: 14 amino acids. The CDR3 DNA sequence: TGTGCCAGCAGTTCCGGGACCCCACCCTCTGTGCAGTTCTTC. Translated, it gives CASSSGTPPSVQFF.

This clonotype was picked up many times. The genes are TRBV12-5 and TRBJ2-7; 7 bases agree with TRBD1. The CDR3 has 15 amino acids. With V trimmed by 7 bases and J by 3 bases, 12 bases remained unmatched. CDR1 LGHNT and CDR2 FRNRAP come from the germline V gene. CDR3 protein: CASASKTGFVYEQYF. As DNA, the CDR3 is TGTGCTAGTGCCTCAAAGACAGGGTTCGTCTACGAGCAGTACTTC. The full variable domain, rest sourced from reference TRBV12-5 and TRBJ2-7, is DARVTQTPRHKVTEMGQEVTMRCQPILGHNTVFWYRQTMMQGLELLAYFRNRAPLDDSGMPKDRFSAEMPDATLATLKIQPSEPRDSAVYFCASASKTGFVYEQYFGPGTRLTVT.

This clonotype occurred many times. The J gene is TRBJ1-4, the V gene TRBV12-3 or TRBV12-4, with 7 bases aligning to TRBD1. The V gene end was trimmed by 6 bases and the J gene end by 0 bases; junction bases not matched to a gene: 10. There are 17 residues in the CDR3. CDR3 protein: CASRRGQGFATNEKLFF. The CDR3 region has the DNA TGTGCCAGCAGAAGGGGGCAGGGGTTCGCAACTAATGAAAAACTGTTTTTT.

This clonotype came up a few times. The chain employs TRBV10-3 and TRBJ2-7, with 8 bases that match TRBD1. V was pared by 2 bases and J by 4 bases, with 16 bases of the junction left unmatched. The germline V gene has CDR1 ENHRY and CDR2 SYGVKD. CDR3 length equals 18 residues. CDR3 nucleotides: TGTGCCATCAGTGAGGGCTTGTGGTCAGGGGGCCGAGAATACGAGCAGTACTTC. This sequence encodes CAISEGLWSGGREYEQYF.

This chain joins TRBV10-3 and TRBJ1-5; no reliable D call. The V gene lost 6 bases and the J gene lost 6 bases, with 12 bases spanning the gap. Germline assignment: CDR1 ENHRY and CDR2 SYGVKD. There are 13 residues in the CDR3. This chain's CDR3 is CAIRDVGGQPQHF. The CDR3 DNA is TGTGCCATCAGGGACGTCGGAGGTCAGCCCCAGCATTTT.

This chain connects TRBV20-1 to TRBJ2-7; TRBD2 matches 12 bases. This CDR3 is 17 amino acids long. The V gene's germline CDR1 is DFQATT and CDR2 SNEGSKA (reference sequence). V dropped 6 bases and J dropped 1; count of bases not matched to a gene: 13. CDR3 loop: CSAPGASGRAKSYEQYF. For the CDR3, the DNA is TGCAGTGCCCCCGGGGCTAGCGGGAGGGCCAAGTCCTACGAGCAGTACTTC.

This clonotype was counted at least ten times. V is TRBV7-2 and J is TRBJ1-2, with TRBD1 as a possible D gene (5 bases). The V end was cut by 1 base, the J end by 4 bases, with 13 bases between. Germline CDR1 SGHTA, CDR2 FQGNSA. This CDR3 is 15 amino acids long. CDR3 bases: TGTGCCAGCAGCTTAGTGTCGGGGGGGGTCTATGGCTACACCTTC. It specifies CASSLVSGGVYGYTF.

This clonotype was recorded a few times. The chain couples TRBV7-8 to TRBJ2-6, with 9 nucleotides matching TRBD2. Unmatched junction bases numbered 12, after V lost 6 bases and J lost 0 bases. CDR1 and CDR2 from the germline V gene are SGHVS and FQNEAQ. This CDR3 is 19 amino acids long. CDR3 DNA sequence: TGTGCCAGCAGGGTCCGACCTAGCGGGACCTACTCTGGGGCCAACGTCCTGACTTTC. It encodes CASRVRPSGTYSGANVLTF. The whole variable domain, filled in from reference TRBV7-8 and TRBJ2-6, reads GAGVSQSPRYKVAKRGQDVALRCDPISGHVSLFWYQQALGQGPEFLTYFQNEAQLDKSGLPSDRFFAERPEGSVSTLKIQRTQQEDSAVYLCASRVRPSGTYSGANVLTFGAGSRLTVL.

This clonotype has a handful of counts. The chain has TRBV5-4 and TRBJ2-1; possible D gene TRBD2, 6 bases. There are 16 residues in the CDR3. V lost 0 bases, J lost 0 bases, and 10 bases lay in between. Per germline, CDR1 SGHNT and CDR2 YYREEE (reference sequence). CDR3 sequence (DNA): TGTGCCAGCAGCTTGGCTAGCGCCCTCTCCTACAATGAGCAGTTCTTC. Its protein is CASSLASALSYNEQFF. Supplemented by reference TRBV5-4 and TRBJ2-1, the full variable domain reads ETGVTQSPTHLIKTRGQQVTLRCSSQSGHNTVSWYQQALGQGPQFIFQYYREEENGRGNFPPRFSGLQFPNYSSELNVNALELDDSALYLCASSLASALSYNEQFFGPGTRLTVL.

There are many counts of this clonotype. This rearrangement joins TRBV20-1 to TRBJ2-3; no firm D call. This CDR3 comprises 14 residues. V was shortened by 1 base and J by 2 bases, with 10 bases between the two germline ends. Per germline, CDR1 DFQATT and CDR2 SNEGSKA (reference sequence). The chain's CDR3 is CSARVGSPTDTQYF. The CDR3 coding sequence is TGCAGTGCTAGAGTCGGGTCCCCCACAGATACGCAGTATTTT.

This clonotype was detected many times. The V and J genes are TRBV5-1 and TRBJ2-3, with D maybe TRBD2 (5 bases). This CDR3 spans 16 amino acids. Trimming took off 1 base at V and 4 bases at J, with 16 bases between the two ends. Germline V lookup: CDR1 SGHRS, CDR2 YFSETQ. The CDR3, as DNA: TGCGCCAGCAGCTTGTCTAGCCGGAGTTACTCAGATACGCAGTATTTT. Translated, it gives CASSLSSRSYSDTQYF.

The sample holds many counts of this clonotype. The chain's CDR3 is CASTLQGGDSPLHF. The CDR3 nucleotides are TGTGCCAGCACTTTGCAGGGCGGTGATTCACCCCTCCACTTT. The chain couples TRBV2 to TRBJ1-6; TRBD1 might be the D (5 bases). With 7 bases removed from V and 8 bases from J, the gap between germline ends came to 15 bases. The CDR3 runs to 14 residues. Germline V CDR1 and CDR2: SNHLY, FYNNEI.

This chain links TRBV6-2 or TRBV6-3 with TRBJ2-6; 9 positions agree with TRBD1. CDR1 and CDR2 from the germline V gene are MNHEY and SVGEGT. After removal of 2 bases from V and 0 bases from J, the junction contained 8 bases not matched to a gene. The CDR3 is 19 residues long. The CDR3 here is CASSYLRDRENSGANVLTF. The CDR3 region has the DNA TGTGCCAGCAGTTACCTCCGGGACAGGGAAAACTCTGGGGCCAACGTCCTGACTTTC.

This clonotype was recorded at least ten times. CDR3 nucleotide sequence: TGTGCCGGAATAGCGGGAGGCCCCTACAATGAGCAGTTCTTC. It encodes CAGIAGGPYNEQFF. The chain links TRBV6-1 to TRBJ2-1; 10 bases align to TRBD2. The CDR3 totals 14 residues. Trimming removed 11 bases from V and 2 bases from J; junction bases left unmatched: 6. Germline V gene data show CDR1 as MNHNS and CDR2 as SASEGT.

This clonotype was counted ten times or more. The chain recombines TRBV18 with TRBJ1-1, with TRBD1 matching over 8 bases. The V gene end was trimmed by 6 bases and the J gene end by 1 base; junction bases not matched to a gene: 4. Germline CDR1 KGHSH, CDR2 LQKENI. The CDR3 covers 14 residues. In DNA form, the CDR3 reads TGTGCCAGCTCCGGGACAGGCTGGAACACTGAAGCTTTCTTT. Translating gives CASSGTGWNTEAFF.

Details on this clonotype: The junction departs from the called germline gene at one end, perhaps through a read error. This sequence joins TRBV5-1 and TRBJ1-2; no reliable D call. Germline V gene sequence: CDR1 SGHRS, CDR2 YFSETQ. This CDR3 region has 14 residues. The CDR3 is CASSLAVTVYDYTF. The CDR3 DNA sequence: TGCGCCAGCAGCTTGGCTGTCACGGTCTATGACTACACCTTC. Supplemented by reference TRBV5-1 and TRBJ1-2, the full variable domain reads KAGVTQTPRYLIKTRGQQVTLSCSPISGHRSVSWYQQTPGQGLQFLFEYFSETQRNKGNFPGRFSGRQFSNSRSEMNVSTLELGDSALYLCASSLAVTVYDYTFGSGTRLTVV.

In its sample, this clonotype was seen many times. The gene calls are TRBV2 and TRBJ2-5; 11 bases are a match to TRBD2. V lost 2 bases, J lost 4 bases, and 0 bases stayed unmatched. The CDR3 sequence is 14 residues long. Germline V gene lookup returns CDR1 SNHLY and CDR2 FYNNEI. CDR3 loop: CASSETSGGETQYF. The DNA for the CDR3 is TGTGCCAGCAGTGAAACTAGCGGGGGAGAGACCCAGTACTTC.

This clonotype was recorded at least ten times. The J gene is TRBJ2-2, the V gene TRBV10-3; no clear D. The germline gives CDR1 ENHRY, CDR2 SYGVKD. V was cut by 10 bases and J by 5 bases, with 8 bases left in between. The CDR3 is 11 residues long. The CDR3 reads CATSVTGELFF. CDR3 DNA sequence: TGTGCCACCTCGGTAACCGGGGAGCTGTTTTTT.

V usage is TRBV20-1 and J usage is TRBJ1-1, with D hard to call. V dropped 5 bases and J dropped 1 base, with 11 bases sitting between them. Germline V CDR1 and CDR2: DFQATT, SNEGSKA (reference sequence). This CDR3 spans 13 amino acids. The CDR3 sequence is CSARTSRNTEAFF. The CDR3 DNA follows: TGCAGTGCTCGGACGTCGCGGAACACTGAAGCTTTCTTT.

This chain uses TRBV6-2 or TRBV6-3 with TRBJ2-5, with D maybe TRBD2 (5 bases). Trimming removed 3 bases at V and 5 bases at J, with 16 bases between. The CDR3 runs 15 residues. CDR1 MNHEY and CDR2 SVGEGT come from the germline V gene. CDR3 DNA sequence: TGTGCCAGCAGTTATACCGGGCTAAGGACTGAGACCCAGTACTTC. Translated: CASSYTGLRTETQYF.

This clonotype came up many times. The J gene is TRBJ1-1, the V gene TRBV6-1, with TRBD1 as a possible D gene (5 bases). The V gene's germline CDR1 is MNHNS and CDR2 SASEGT. The V and J ends lost 6 bases and 3 bases respectively, with 14 bases between them. The CDR3 loop spans 14 amino acids. In DNA, the CDR3 is TGTGCCAGCAGGAGGGGCACGAGTTACACTGAAGCTTTCTTT. Protein product: CASRRGTSYTEAFF.

This clonotype was found many times. J is TRBJ2-5 and V is TRBV4-2; D may be TRBD1 (5 bases). Per germline, CDR1 LGHNA and CDR2 YNFKEQ. The length of the CDR3 is 15 residues. V was clipped by 0 bases and J by 1 base, with 9 bases between them. In DNA, the CDR3 is TGTGCCAGCAGCCAAGAGAGACAGACCCAAGAGACCCAGTACTTC. Protein product: CASSQERQTQETQYF.

There are many counts of this clonotype. The chain combines TRBV20-1 with TRBJ1-1, with TRBD1 matching 8 bases. Germline V gene lookup returns CDR1 DFQATT and CDR2 SNEGSKA (reference sequence). This CDR3 is 14 amino acids long. V shed 1 base and J 1 base; nucleotides not matched to a gene: 2. CDR3 bases: TGCAGTGCTAGAGCAGGGGGCGGGAACACTGAAGCTTTCTTT. This codes for CSARAGGGNTEAFF.

This clonotype was counted ten times or more. The V gene is TRBV6-1, the J gene TRBJ1-2; D gene unclear. Germline V lookup: CDR1 MNHNS, CDR2 SASEGT. CDR3 length equals 13 residues. V lost 6 bases to trimming and J lost 6 bases, with 14 bases between them. The CDR3 nucleotides are TGTGCCAGCAGGACAACAGTGGTTGATGGCTACACCTTC. It codes for CASRTTVVDGYTF.

This clonotype occurred many times. This chain connects TRBV2 to TRBJ2-3; 8 nucleotides agree with TRBD1. Germline loops: CDR1 SNHLY, CDR2 FYNNEI. This CDR3 region has 12 residues. The trim removed 8 bases at V and 5 bases at J, leaving 3 bases unmatched. The chain's CDR3 is CASGQGVDTQYF. CDR3 coding DNA: TGTGCCAGCGGACAGGGAGTAGATACGCAGTATTTT. Drawing the rest from reference TRBV2 and TRBJ2-3, the complete variable domain is EPEVTQTPSHQVTQMGQEVILRCVPISNHLYFYWYRQILGQKVEFLVSFYNNEISEKSEIFDDQFSVERPDGSNFTLKIRSTKLEDSAMYFCASGQGVDTQYFGPGTRLTVL.

This sequence joins TRBV25-1 and TRBJ2-4; 8 positions agree with TRBD2. Germline CDR1 and CDR2: MGHDK and SYGVNS. The CDR3 has 15 amino acids. V lost 8 bases, J lost 5 bases, and 11 bases stayed unmatched. The CDR3 coding sequence is TGTGCCAGCGGACCTGGGAAAGCGGGAGAAAACATTCAGTACTTC. This encodes CASGPGKAGENIQYF.